The source of this T cell receptor (beta chain) is a study of blood T cell repertoires in COVID-19. Overall study context: The cDNA or gDNA used as material had been derived from T cells, B-cell-depleted T cells, or PBMCs.

Sequenced by immunoSEQ multiplex PCR; TCRdb stores in-frame clones only, minus some. The profile covers tens of thousands of clones, with approximately 90% appearing a single time and 13% taken by the ten largest. V was trimmed by 0 bases and J by 4 bases, leaving 13 bases between them. The CDR3 has 16 amino acids. The V gene's germline CDR1 is LNHNV and CDR2 YYDKDF (reference sequence). The sample was peripheral blood. V and J are TRBV15 and TRBJ1-3; D unclear. The source is a man older than 75 with acute or convalescent COVID-19. CDR3 coding DNA: TGTGCCACCAGCAGAGATCTTGGTCAAGCAGGAAACACCATATATTTT. Translation: CATSRDLGQAGNTIYF. Full variable domain (remainder filled in from reference TRBV15 and TRBJ1-3): DAMVIQNPRYQVTQFGKPVTLSCSQTLNHNVMYWYQQKSSQAPKLLFHYYDKDFNNEADTPDNFQSRRPNTSFCFLDIRSPGLGDTAMYLCATSRDLGQAGNTIYFGEGSWLTVV.